The entry that follows covers one T cell receptor beta chain sequence. This sample stems from a study of blood T cell repertoires in COVID-19. In the study overall: PBMCs, B-cell-depleted T cells, or T cells were the source of the cDNA or gDNA that made up the material.

Trimming removed 3 bases at V and 3 bases at J, with 17 bases between. The CDR3 runs 16 residues. The germline V gene encodes CDR1 KGHDR and CDR2 SFDVKD. The protocol was immunoSEQ multiplex PCR, while the TCRdb copy is restricted to in-frame clones and leaves out a portion. The data hold fewer than 150,000 clones, with 88% observed a single time. The sequenced sample was peripheral blood. The TCR sequence derives from a man aged 50 to 59 with active or convalescent COVID-19. This chain connects TRBV24-1 to TRBJ2-7; tentatively, D is TRBD1 (5 bases). The CDR3 sequence: CATSDTLGRTIYEQYF. CDR3 coding DNA: TGTGCCACCAGTGATACCCTGGGTAGGACAATCTACGAGCAGTACTTC.